These T cell receptor beta chains were read from a single sample in a study of T cells in tuberculosis. TCRdb's copy holds only in-frame clones and misses some; the assay was immunoSEQ multiplex PCR. The table records around 26,000 clones, more than 90% of them present only once. Sequenced: PBMCs. Receptors originate from a donor aged 5 to 30 with latent tuberculosis or without tuberculosis infection. Some clones in this sample may be carry-over from other donors' samples. Both conserved end residues are part of each CDR3. A D gene is named only where the DNA matches it firmly. Some rows have no size entry. The others give once, few or many, or a class for an expanded clone.

TRBD2,NA,TRBJ2-7,TRBV6-5,CASSYGTSGGNPEYF,TGTGCCAGCAGTTATGGGACTAGCGGGGGGAACCCGGAGTACTTC
TRBD1,NA,TRBJ2-7,TRBV6-5,CASSYGTDNYYEQYF,TGTGCCAGCAGTTACGGGACAGACAATTACTACGAGCAGTACTTC
NA,NA,TRBJ2-7,TRBV7-9,CASSLISSGPRGEQYF,TGTGCCAGCAGCTTAATTTCCAGTGGGCCTCGGGGGGAGCAGTACTTC
NA,NA,TRBJ1-2,TRBV6-1,CASSDLARNYGYTF,TGTGCCAGCAGTGATTTAGCAAGAAACTATGGCTACACCTTC
TRBD2,NA,TRBJ2-7,TRBV7-9,CASSTSAERQYEQYF,TGTGCCAGCAGTACTAGCGCAGAACGCCAATACGAGCAGTACTTC
TRBD2,few,TRBJ2-2,TRBV19,CASSIGLAGLSWASNTGELFF,TGTGCCAGTAGTATTGGGCTAGCGGGCCTCTCCTGGGCGTCGAACACCGGGGAGCTGTTTTTT
TRBD1,once,TRBJ1-2,TRBV19,CASSIFPTGGIGYGYTF,TGTGCCAGTAGTATATTCCCGACAGGGGGAATCGGCTATGGCTACACCTTC
TRBD1,NA,TRBJ1-3,TRBV19,CASSIRTGGSGGNTIYF,TGTGCCAGTAGTATTCGGACAGGGGGCTCGGGAGGAAACACCATATATTTT
NA,NA,TRBJ2-3,TRBV30,CAWSRSGSTDTQYF,TGTGCCTGGAGTCGAAGTGGCAGCACAGATACGCAGTATTTT
TRBD2,NA,TRBJ2-1,TRBV4-1,CASRVNSGAYNEQFF,TGCGCCAGCAGAGTGAATAGCGGGGCCTACAATGAGCAGTTCTTC
NA,NA,TRBJ1-1,TRBV15,CATSWGGTGNTEAFF,TGTGCCACCTCCTGGGGGGGGACGGGGAACACTGAAGCTTTCTTT
TRBD1,NA,TRBJ2-3,TRBV5-1,CASSPGQGYRDTQYF,TGCGCCAGCTCACCGGGACAGGGATATCGGGATACGCAGTATTTT
NA,once,TRBJ1-1,TRBV18,CASSPSDIGDTEAFF,TGTGCCAGCTCACCCTCGGACATAGGGGACACTGAAGCTTTCTTT
TRBD1,NA,TRBJ2-1,TRBV5-1,CASSMNPGQGAGNEQFF,TGCGCCAGCAGTATGAACCCGGGACAGGGGGCTGGCAATGAGCAGTTCTTC
NA,NA,TRBJ1-2,TRBV10-2,CASKNPGIYGYTF,TGCGCCAGCAAGAATCCAGGGATCTATGGCTACACCTTC
TRBD2,NA,TRBJ2-1,TRBV30,CAWSVSGGYNEQFF,TGTGCCTGGAGTGTATCCGGGGGGTACAATGAGCAGTTCTTC
TRBD2,NA,TRBJ2-1,TRBV5-1,CASSLLAGVGEQFF,TGCGCCAGCAGCTTATTAGCGGGAGTGGGGGAGCAGTTCTTC
TRBD1,NA,TRBJ1-1,TRBV2,CASSERTGENEAFF,TGTGCCAGCAGTGAAAGGACAGGGGAGAACGAAGCTTTCTTT
TRBD2,NA,TRBJ2-5,TRBV30,CAWSFGLKRTSGGETQYF,TGTGCCTGGAGTTTCGGGCTCAAACGGACTAGCGGGGGTGAGACCCAGTACTTC
NA,NA,TRBJ1-4,TRBV27,CASSLFRDWGEKLFF,TGTGCCAGCAGTTTATTCCGGGACTGGGGTGAAAAACTGTTTTTT